One and the same sample provided the 9 T cell receptor beta chains below, sequenced in a study of T cells in Graves' hyperthyroidism and ophthalmopathy. What was amplified from RNA transcripts were TCR beta CDR3 regions. Carried out on the TCR CDR3, a first-round RT-PCR used the HTBI primer set. TCRdb ran MiXCR on the multiplex PCR reads and lists one entry per CDR3 protein. The sample yields roughly 660,000 distinct CDR3 sequences, around 16% seen once. Material for sequencing was blood. The receptor set was obtained from a man aged 50-60 years with Graves' hyperthyroidism.

This clonotype was counted only a few times. The chain links TRBV5-1 to TRBJ2-6, with D hard to call. Germline V gives CDR1 SGHRS, CDR2 YFSETQ. This CDR3 has 14 residues. V was shortened by 4 bases and J by 4 bases, with 9 bases between the two germline ends. CDR3 in amino acids: CASSIQEGANVLTF. The CDR3 DNA reads TGCGCCAGCAGCATACAAGAGGGGGCCAACGTCCTGACTTTC.

This clonotype occurred many times. This chain uses TRBV28 with TRBJ2-2, with D tentatively TRBD1 (5 bases). V shed 7 bases and J shed 4 bases, with 16 bases lying between them. The CDR3 is 15 residues long. Per the germline V gene, CDR1 is MDHEN and CDR2 is SYDVKM. The CDR3 DNA reads as TGTGCCAGCAAGGTCACAGGATCCTTCACCGGGGAGCTGTTTTTT. The encoded protein is CASKVTGSFTGELFF.

This clonotype was recorded at least ten times. J is TRBJ1-4 and V is TRBV7-2; possibly TRBD1 for D (6 bases). The germline V and J ends were trimmed by 1 base and 8 bases, with 17 bases remaining between them. CDR3 length: 16 amino acids. Germline V lookup: CDR1 SGHTA, CDR2 FQGNSA. This CDR3 is CASSLENRTENEKLFF. The DNA for the CDR3 is TGTGCCAGCAGCTTAGAGAACAGGACAGAGAACGAAAAACTGTTTTTT.

This clonotype was counted only a few times. A much larger clone is a single base away; this may be a read error. This chain uses TRBV6-2 or TRBV6-3 with TRBJ2-1, with TRBD1 as a possible D gene (5 bases). Germline CDR1 reads MNHEY; CDR2 reads SVGEGT. The CDR3 has 14 residues. The CDR3 loop is CPSSLAANRWEQFF. The CDR3 DNA follows: TGTCCCAGCAGTTTGGCGGCGAACAGGTGGGAGCAGTTCTTC.

The chain couples TRBV6-2 or TRBV6-3 to TRBJ1-2; no clear D gene. The V end lost 0 bases, the J end lost 7 bases, and 9 bases lay between the germline ends. Looked up from germline, CDR1 is MNHEY and CDR2 is SVGEGT. The CDR3 has 13 amino acids. The CDR3 region is CASSYSNGVGYTF. CDR3 DNA: TGTGCCAGCAGTTACTCGAACGGGGTTGGCTACACCTTC.

The chain uses TRBV3-1 and TRBJ2-1; D remains unclear. Trimming shortened V by 2 bases and J by 8 bases, and 10 bases separated the two germline ends. CDR1 is LGHDT, CDR2 YNNKEL, per germline (reference sequence). The CDR3 covers 13 residues. The CDR3 loop is CASSQPSVHEQFF. Written as DNA, the CDR3 is TGTGCCAGCAGCCAACCCAGCGTACATGAGCAGTTCTTC.

This clonotype showed up many times. The chain joins TRBV3-1 to TRBJ2-7; the D is unclear. The germline V gene encodes CDR1 LGHDT and CDR2 YNNKEL (reference sequence). The CDR3 is 16 residues long. V was cut by 0 bases and J by 1 base, with 13 bases left in between. CDR3 coding DNA: TGTGCCAGCAGCCAAGATTTCGAAGGCAGATCCTACGAGCAGTACTTC. Amino acids: CASSQDFEGRSYEQYF.

The CDR3 spells CATSVQRSSYEQYF. For the CDR3, the DNA is TGTGCCACCAGTGTGCAGCGGAGCTCCTACGAGCAGTACTTC. The chain combines TRBV24-1 with TRBJ2-7, with a weak D call TRBD2 (5 bases). Trimming removed 5 bases from V and 0 bases from J, with 10 bases in between. This CDR3 has 14 amino acids. The germline V gene has CDR1 KGHDR and CDR2 SFDVKD.

The sample holds many counts of this clonotype. The chain is built from TRBV15 and TRBJ1-2; TRBD1 agrees at 9 bases. This CDR3 region has 16 residues. Germline values: CDR1 LNHNV, CDR2 YYDKDF (reference sequence). The junction had 5 bases not matched to a gene; V was cut back by 2 bases and J by 1 base. This CDR3 is CATSRQGQGSNYGYTF. The CDR3 region has the DNA TGTGCCACCAGCAGACAAGGACAGGGGAGTAACTATGGCTACACCTTC.